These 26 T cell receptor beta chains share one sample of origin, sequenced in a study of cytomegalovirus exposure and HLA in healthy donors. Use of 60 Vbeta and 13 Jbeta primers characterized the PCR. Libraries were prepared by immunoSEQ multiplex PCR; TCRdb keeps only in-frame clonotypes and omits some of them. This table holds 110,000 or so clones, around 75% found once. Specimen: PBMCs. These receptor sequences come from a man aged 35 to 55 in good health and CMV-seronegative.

The CDR3 region has the DNA TGCAGCGTTGAAGGACTAGCGGGTTCCTACTACGAGCAGTACTTC. Translation gives CSVEGLAGSYYEQYF. This chain connects TRBV29-1 to TRBJ2-7; 10 positions agree with TRBD2. The V and J ends lost 1 base and 3 bases, in that order; junction bases with no gene match: 6. The CDR3 length is 15 residues. Germline CDR1 SQVTM, CDR2 ANQGSEA.

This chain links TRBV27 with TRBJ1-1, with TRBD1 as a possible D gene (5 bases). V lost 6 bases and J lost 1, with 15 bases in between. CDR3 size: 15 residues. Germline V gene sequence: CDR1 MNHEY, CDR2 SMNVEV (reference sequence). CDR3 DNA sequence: TGTGCCAGCAGCCAGTTTGATACAGGGAACACTGAAGCTTTCTTT. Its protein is CASSQFDTGNTEAFF.

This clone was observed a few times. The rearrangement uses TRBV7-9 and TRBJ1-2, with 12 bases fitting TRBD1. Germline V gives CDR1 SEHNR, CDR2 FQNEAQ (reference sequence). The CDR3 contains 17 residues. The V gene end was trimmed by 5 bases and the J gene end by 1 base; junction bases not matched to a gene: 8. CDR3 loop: CASSPRDRGQINYGYTF. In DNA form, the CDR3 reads TGTGCCAGCAGCCCCCGGGACAGGGGGCAGATTAACTATGGCTACACCTTC.

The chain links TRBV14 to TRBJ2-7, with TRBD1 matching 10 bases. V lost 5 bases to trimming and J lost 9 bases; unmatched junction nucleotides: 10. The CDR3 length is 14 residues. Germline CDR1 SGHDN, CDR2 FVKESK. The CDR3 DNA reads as TGTGCCAGCAGCACGGACAGGGGGGGGTTTCGGCAGTACTTC. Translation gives CASSTDRGGFRQYF. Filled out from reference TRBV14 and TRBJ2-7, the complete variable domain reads EAGVTQFPSHSVIEKGQTVTLRCDPISGHDNLYWYRRVMGKEIKFLLHFVKESKQDESGMPNNRFLAERTGGTYSTLKVQPAELEDSGVYFCASSTDRGGFRQYFGPGTRLTVT.

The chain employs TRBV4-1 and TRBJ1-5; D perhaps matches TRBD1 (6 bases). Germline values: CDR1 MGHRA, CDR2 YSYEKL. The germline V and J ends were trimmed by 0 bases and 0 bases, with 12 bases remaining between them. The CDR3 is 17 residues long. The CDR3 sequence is CASSQDWDISSNQPQHF. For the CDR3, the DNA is TGCGCCAGCAGCCAAGACTGGGACATAAGTAGCAATCAGCCCCAGCATTTT.

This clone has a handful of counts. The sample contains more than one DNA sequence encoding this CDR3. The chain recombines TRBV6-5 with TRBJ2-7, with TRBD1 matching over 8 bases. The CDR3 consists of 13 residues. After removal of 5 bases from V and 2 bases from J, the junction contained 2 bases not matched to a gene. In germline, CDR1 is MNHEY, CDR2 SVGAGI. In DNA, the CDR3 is TGTGCCAGCAGTGGGACAGGTACCTACGAGCAGTACTTC. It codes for CASSGTGTYEQYF.

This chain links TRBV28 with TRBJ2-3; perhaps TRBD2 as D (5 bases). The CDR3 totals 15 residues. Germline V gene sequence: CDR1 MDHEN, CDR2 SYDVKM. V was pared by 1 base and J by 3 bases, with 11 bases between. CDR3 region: CASSLFQRTTDTQYF. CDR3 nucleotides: TGTGCCAGCAGTTTATTCCAGCGGACTACAGATACGCAGTATTTT.

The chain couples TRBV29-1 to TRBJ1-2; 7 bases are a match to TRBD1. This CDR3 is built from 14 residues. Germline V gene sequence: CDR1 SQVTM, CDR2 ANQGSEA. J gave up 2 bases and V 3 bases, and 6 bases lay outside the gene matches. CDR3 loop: CSVEGQPPNYGYTF. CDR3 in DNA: TGCAGCGTTGAGGGACAGCCACCGAACTATGGCTACACCTTC.

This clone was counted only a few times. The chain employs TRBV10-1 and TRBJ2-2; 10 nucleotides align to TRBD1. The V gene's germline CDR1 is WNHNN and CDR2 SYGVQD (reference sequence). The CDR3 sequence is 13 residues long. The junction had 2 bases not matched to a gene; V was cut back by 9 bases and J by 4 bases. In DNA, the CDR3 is TGCGCCAGGGGGACAGGGGCCACCGGGGAGCTGTTTTTT. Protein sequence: CARGTGATGELFF.

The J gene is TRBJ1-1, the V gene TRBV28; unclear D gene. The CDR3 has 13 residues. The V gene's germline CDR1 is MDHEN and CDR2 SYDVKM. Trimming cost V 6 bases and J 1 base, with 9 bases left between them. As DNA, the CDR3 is TGTGCCAGCAGATCATTCAGGAACACTGAAGCTTTCTTT. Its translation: CASRSFRNTEAFF.

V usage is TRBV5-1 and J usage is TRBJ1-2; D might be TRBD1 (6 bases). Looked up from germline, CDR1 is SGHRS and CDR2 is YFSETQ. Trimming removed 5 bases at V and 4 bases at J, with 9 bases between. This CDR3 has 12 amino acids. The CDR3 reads CASRTDSYGYTF. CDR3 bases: TGCGCCAGCAGGACGGACAGCTATGGCTACACCTTC.

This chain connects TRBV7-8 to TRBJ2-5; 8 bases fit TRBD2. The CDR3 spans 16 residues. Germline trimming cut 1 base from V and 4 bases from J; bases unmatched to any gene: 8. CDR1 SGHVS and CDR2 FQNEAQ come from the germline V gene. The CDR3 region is CASSLEGPGGRETQYF. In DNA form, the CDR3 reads TGTGCCAGCAGCTTAGAGGGGCCGGGGGGGCGAGAGACCCAGTACTTC.

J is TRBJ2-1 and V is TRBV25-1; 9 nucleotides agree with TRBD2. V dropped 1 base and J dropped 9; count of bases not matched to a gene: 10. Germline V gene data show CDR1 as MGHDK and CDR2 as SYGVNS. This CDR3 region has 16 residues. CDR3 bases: TGTGCCAGCAGTGAATTCCTTCTAATAGCGGGAGCTGAGCAGTTCTTC. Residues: CASSEFLLIAGAEQFF.

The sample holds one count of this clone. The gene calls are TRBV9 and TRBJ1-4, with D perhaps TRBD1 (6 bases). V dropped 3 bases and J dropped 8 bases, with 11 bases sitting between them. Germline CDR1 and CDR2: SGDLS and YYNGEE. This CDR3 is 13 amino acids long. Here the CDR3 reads CASSAQGQEKLFF. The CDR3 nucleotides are TGTGCCAGCAGCGCCCAGGGACAAGAAAAACTGTTTTTT.

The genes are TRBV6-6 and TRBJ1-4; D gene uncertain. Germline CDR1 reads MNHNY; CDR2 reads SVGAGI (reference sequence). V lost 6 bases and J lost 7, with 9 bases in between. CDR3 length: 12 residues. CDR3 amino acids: CASSTPGEKLFF. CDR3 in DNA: TGTGCCAGCAGCACCCCAGGTGAAAAACTGTTTTTT.

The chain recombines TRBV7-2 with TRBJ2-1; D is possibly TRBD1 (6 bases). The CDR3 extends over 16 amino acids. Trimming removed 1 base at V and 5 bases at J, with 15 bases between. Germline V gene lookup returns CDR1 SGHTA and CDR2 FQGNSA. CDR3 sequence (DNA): TGTGCCAGCAGCTTAGAAGGGACACTATACCACAATGAGCAGTTCTTC. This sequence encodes CASSLEGTLYHNEQFF.

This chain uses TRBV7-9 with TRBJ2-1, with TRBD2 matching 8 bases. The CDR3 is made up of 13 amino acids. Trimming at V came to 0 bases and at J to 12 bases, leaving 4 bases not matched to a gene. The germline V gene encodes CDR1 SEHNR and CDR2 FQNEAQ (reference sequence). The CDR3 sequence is CASSLALSGRQFF. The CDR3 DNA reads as TGTGCCAGCAGCTTAGCCTTAAGCGGGAGGCAGTTCTTC.

CDR3 bases: TGCGCCAGCAGCCACCAGGACAGTGAAGCTTTCTTT. It yields the protein CASSHQDSEAFF. This sequence joins TRBV4-3 and TRBJ1-1; D possibly corresponds to TRBD1 (6 bases). Looked up from germline, CDR1 is LGHNA and CDR2 is YSLEER. The CDR3 covers 12 residues. Trimming shortened V by 3 bases and J by 7 bases, and 9 bases separated the two germline ends.

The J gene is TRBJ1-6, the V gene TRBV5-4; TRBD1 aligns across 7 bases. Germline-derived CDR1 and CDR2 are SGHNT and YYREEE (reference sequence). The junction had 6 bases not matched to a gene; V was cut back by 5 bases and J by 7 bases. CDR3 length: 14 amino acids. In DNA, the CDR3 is TGTGCCAGCAGGTCCAGGGGGGACAATTCACCCCTCCACTTT. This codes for CASRSRGDNSPLHF. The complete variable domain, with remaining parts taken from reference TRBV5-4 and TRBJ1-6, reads ETGVTQSPTHLIKTRGQQVTLRCSSQSGHNTVSWYQQALGQGPQFIFQYYREEENGRGNFPPRFSGLQFPNYSSELNVNALELDDSALYLCASRSRGDNSPLHFGNGTRLTVT.

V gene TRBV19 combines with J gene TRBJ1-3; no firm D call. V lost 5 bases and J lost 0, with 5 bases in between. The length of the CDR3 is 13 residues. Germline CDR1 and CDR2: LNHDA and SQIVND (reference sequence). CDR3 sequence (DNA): TGTGCCAGTAGTCGGTTCTCTGGAAACACCATATATTTT. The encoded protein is CASSRFSGNTIYF.

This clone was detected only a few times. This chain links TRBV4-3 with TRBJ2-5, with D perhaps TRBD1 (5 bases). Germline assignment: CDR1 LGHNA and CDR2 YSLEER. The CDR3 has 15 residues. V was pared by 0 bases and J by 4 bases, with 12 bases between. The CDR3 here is CASSQEGRVGETQYF. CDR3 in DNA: TGCGCCAGCAGCCAAGAGGGCAGGGTTGGAGAGACCCAGTACTTC.

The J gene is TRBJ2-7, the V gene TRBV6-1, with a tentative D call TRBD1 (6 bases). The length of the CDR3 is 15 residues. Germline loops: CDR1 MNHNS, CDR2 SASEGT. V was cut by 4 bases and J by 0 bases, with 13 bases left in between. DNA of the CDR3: TGTGCCAGCAGTGGCAACAGGGTGAGCTCCTACGAGCAGTACTTC. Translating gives CASSGNRVSSYEQYF.

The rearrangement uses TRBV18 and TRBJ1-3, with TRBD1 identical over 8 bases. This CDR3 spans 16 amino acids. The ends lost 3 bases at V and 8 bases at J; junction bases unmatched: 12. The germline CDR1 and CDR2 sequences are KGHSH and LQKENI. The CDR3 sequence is CASSPRPPGGFDTIYF. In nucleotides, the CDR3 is TGTGCCAGCTCACCCCGCCCGCCAGGGGGCTTCGACACCATATATTTT.

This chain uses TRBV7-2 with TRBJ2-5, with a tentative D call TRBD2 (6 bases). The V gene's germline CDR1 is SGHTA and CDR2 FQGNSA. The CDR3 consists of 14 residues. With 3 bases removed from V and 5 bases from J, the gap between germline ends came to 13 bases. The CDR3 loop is CASSLTGRGETQYF. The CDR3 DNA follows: TGTGCCAGCAGCTTGACCGGGAGAGGGGAGACCCAGTACTTC.

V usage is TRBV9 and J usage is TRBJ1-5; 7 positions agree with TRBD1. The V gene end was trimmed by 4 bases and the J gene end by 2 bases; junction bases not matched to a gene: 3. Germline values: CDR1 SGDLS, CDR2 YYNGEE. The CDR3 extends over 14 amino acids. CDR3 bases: TGTGCCAGCAGCTCCGGGACAGGCAATCAGCCCCAGCATTTT. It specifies CASSSGTGNQPQHF.

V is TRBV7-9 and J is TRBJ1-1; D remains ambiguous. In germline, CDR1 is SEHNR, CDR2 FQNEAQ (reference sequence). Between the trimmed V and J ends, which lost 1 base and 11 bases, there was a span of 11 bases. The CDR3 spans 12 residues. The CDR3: CASSLVAQAAFF. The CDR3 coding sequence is TGTGCCAGCAGCTTAGTTGCCCAGGCCGCTTTCTTT.